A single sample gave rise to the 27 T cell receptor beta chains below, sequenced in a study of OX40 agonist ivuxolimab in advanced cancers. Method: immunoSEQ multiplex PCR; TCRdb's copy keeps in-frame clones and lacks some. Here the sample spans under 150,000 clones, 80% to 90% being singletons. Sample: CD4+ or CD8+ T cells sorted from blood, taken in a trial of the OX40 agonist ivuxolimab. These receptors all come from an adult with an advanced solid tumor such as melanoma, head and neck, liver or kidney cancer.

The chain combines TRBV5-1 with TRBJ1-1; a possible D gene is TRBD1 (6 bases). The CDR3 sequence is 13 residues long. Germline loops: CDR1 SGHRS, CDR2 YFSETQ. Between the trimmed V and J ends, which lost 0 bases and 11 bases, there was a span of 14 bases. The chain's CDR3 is CASSLEEGVQAFF. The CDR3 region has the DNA TGCGCCAGCAGCTTGGAAGAGGGGGTACAGGCTTTCTTT.

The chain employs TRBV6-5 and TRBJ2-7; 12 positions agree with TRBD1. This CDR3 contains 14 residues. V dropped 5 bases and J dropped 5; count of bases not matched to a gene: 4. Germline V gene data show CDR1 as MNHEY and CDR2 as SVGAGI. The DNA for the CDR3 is TGTGCCAGCAGTGGGGACAGGGGGCTCCACGAGCAGTACTTC. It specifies CASSGDRGLHEQYF.

In nucleotides, the CDR3 is TGTGCCAGCAGGCTACTAGGGCAAGGAGGCGATGAGCAGTTCTTC. This encodes CASRLLGQGGDEQFF. The chain has TRBV2 and TRBJ2-1, with D possibly matching TRBD2 (5 bases). Trimming left V 6 bases short and J 8 bases short, with 20 bases between. The germline CDR1 and CDR2 sequences are SNHLY and FYNNEI. This CDR3 is built from 15 residues.

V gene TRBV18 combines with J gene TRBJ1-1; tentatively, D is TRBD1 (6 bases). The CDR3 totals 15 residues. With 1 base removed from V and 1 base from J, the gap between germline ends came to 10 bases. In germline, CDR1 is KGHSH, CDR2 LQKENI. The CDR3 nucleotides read TGTGCCAGCTCACCACTCGGGACATCGAACACTGAAGCTTTCTTT. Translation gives CASSPLGTSNTEAFF.

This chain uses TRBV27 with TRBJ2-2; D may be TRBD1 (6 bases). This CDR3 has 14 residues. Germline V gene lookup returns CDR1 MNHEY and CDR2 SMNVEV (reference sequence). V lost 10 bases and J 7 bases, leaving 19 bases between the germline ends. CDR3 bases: TGTGCCACTCAACAGGGCTTTTTTCTCGGGGAGCTGTTTTTT. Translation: CATQQGFFLGELFF.

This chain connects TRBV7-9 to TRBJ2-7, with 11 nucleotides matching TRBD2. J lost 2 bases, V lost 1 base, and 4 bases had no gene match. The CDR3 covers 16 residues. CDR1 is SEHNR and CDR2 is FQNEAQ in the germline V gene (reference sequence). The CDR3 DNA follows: TGTGCCAGCAGCTTAGGCCTAGCGGGGGGTACCTACGAGCAGTACTTC. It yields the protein CASSLGLAGGTYEQYF.

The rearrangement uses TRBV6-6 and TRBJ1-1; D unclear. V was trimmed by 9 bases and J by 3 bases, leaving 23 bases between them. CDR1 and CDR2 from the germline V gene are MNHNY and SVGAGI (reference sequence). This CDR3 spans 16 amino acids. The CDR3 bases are TGTGCCAGACAACCCCACGACCGGGGTGTTGACACTGAAGCTTTCTTT. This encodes CARQPHDRGVDTEAFF.

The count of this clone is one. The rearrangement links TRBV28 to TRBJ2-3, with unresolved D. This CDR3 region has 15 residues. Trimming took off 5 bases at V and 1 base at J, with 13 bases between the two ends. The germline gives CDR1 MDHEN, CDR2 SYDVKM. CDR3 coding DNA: TGTGCCAGCAGTCCAGCCTCGCAGGGCACAGATACGCAGTATTTT. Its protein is CASSPASQGTDTQYF.

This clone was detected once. The CDR3 loop reads CASSLGSGGTVTQYF. CDR3 nucleotides: TGCGCCAGCAGCTTGGGCTCGGGGGGCACGGTGACCCAGTACTTC. The chain joins TRBV5-1 to TRBJ2-5, with D possibly being TRBD2 (7 bases). V was pared by 0 bases and J by 7 bases, with 16 bases between. Germline-derived CDR1 and CDR2 are SGHRS and YFSETQ. This CDR3 contains 15 residues. Full variable domain (outside the CDR3, taken from reference TRBV5-1 and TRBJ2-5): KAGVTQTPRYLIKTRGQQVTLSCSPISGHRSVSWYQQTPGQGLQFLFEYFSETQRNKGNFPGRFSGRQFSNSRSEMNVSTLELGDSALYLCASSLGSGGTVTQYFGPGTRLLVL.

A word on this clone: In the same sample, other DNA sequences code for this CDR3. CDR3 protein: CASSSYTDTQYF. CDR3 coding DNA: TGTGCCAGCAGCTCATACACAGATACGCAGTATTTT. The chain links TRBV7-2 to TRBJ2-3; D remains unclear. CDR1 SGHTA and CDR2 FQGNSA come from the germline V gene. Trimming removed 4 bases from V and 2 bases from J, with 4 bases in between. The CDR3 length is 12 residues.

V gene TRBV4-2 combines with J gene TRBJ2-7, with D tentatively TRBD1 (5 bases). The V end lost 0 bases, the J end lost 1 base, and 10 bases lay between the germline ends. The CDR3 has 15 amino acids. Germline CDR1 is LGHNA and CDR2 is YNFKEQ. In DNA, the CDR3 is TGTGCCAGCAGCCAAGATTTAGACAGTTCCTACGAGCAGTACTTC. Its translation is CASSQDLDSSYEQYF.

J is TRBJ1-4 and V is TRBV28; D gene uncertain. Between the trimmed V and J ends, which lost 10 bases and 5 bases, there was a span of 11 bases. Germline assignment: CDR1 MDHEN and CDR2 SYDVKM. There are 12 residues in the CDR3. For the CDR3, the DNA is TGTGCCACCCGGGCGATGAATGAAAAACTGTTTTTT. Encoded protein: CATRAMNEKLFF.

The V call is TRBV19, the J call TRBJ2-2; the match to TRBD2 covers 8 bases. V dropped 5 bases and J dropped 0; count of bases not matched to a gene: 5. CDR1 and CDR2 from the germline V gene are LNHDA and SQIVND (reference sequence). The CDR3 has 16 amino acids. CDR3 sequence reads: CASSGRRGANTGELFF. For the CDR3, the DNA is TGTGCCAGTAGTGGGAGGCGGGGGGCGAACACCGGGGAGCTGTTTTTT.

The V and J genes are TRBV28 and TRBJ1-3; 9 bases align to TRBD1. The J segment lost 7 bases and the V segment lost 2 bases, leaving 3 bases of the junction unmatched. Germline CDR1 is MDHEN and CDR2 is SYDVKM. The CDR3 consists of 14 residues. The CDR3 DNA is TGTGCCAGCAGTTTAGCGACAGGGGGTAACACCATATATTTT. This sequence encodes CASSLATGGNTIYF.

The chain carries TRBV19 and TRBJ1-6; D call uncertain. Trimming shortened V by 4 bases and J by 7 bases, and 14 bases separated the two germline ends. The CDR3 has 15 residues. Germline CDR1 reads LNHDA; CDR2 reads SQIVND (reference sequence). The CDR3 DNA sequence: TGTGCCAGTAGTAGCTCGACTGGCAGGAATTCACCCCTCCACTTT. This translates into CASSSSTGRNSPLHF.

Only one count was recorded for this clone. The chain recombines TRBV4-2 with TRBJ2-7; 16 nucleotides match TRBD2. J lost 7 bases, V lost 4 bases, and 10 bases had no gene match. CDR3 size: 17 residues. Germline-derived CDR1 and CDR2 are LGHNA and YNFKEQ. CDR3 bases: TGTGCCAGCAGCCTGGGGACTAGCGGGGGGGCAACTTTAGAGCAGTACTTC. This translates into CASSLGTSGGATLEQYF.

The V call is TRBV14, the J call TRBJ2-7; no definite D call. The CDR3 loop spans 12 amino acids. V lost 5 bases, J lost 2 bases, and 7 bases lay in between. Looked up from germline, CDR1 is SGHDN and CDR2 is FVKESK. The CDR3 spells CASSGQAYEQYF. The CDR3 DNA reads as TGTGCCAGCAGCGGGCAAGCCTACGAGCAGTACTTC.

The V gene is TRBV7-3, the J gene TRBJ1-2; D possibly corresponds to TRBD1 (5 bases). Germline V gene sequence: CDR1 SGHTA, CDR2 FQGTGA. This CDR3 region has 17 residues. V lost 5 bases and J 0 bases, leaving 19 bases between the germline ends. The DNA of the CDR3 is TGTGCCAGCAGCCCGTCTGATTCAAGGGGCGCTAACTATGGCTACACCTTC. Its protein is CASSPSDSRGANYGYTF.

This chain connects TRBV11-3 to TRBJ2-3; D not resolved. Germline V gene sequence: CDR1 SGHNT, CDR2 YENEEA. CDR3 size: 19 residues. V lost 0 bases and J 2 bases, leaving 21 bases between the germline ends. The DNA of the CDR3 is TGTGCCAGCAGCTTAGACCCTAAGGGTCTCCGCCACCTCACAGATACGCAGTATTTT. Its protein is CASSLDPKGLRHLTDTQYF.

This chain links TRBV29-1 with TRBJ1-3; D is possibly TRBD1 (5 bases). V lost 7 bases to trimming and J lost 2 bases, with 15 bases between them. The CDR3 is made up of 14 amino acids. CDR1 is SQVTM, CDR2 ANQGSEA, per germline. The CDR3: CSGLRDGAGNTIYF. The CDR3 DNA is TGCAGCGGACTCCGGGACGGAGCTGGAAACACCATATATTTT.

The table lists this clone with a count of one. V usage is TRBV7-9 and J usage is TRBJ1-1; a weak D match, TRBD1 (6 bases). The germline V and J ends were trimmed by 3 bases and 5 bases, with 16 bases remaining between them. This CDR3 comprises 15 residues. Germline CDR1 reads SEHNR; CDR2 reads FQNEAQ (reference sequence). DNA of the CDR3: TGTGCCAGCAGCTTGGGGGACACCTATTTAACTGAAGCTTTCTTT. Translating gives CASSLGDTYLTEAFF.

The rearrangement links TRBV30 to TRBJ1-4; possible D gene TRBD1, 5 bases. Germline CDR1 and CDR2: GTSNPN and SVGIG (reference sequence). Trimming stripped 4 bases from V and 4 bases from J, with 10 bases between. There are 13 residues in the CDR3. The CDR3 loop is CAWTQGLNEKLFF. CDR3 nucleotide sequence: TGTGCCTGGACCCAGGGTCTTAATGAAAAACTGTTTTTT.

For the CDR3, the DNA is TGTGCCAGCAGTGGCATCTACGAGCAGTACTTC. Translated: CASSGIYEQYF. This chain connects TRBV6-1 to TRBJ2-7, with unresolved D. V was pared by 4 bases and J by 3 bases, with 4 bases between. The CDR3 is 11 residues long. CDR1 MNHNS and CDR2 SASEGT come from the germline V gene.

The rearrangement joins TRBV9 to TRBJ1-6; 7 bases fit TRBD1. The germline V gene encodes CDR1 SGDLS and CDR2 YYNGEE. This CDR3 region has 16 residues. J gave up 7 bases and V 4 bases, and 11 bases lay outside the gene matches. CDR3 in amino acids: CASSPSPGTVNSPLHF. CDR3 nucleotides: TGTGCCAGCAGCCCCAGTCCCGGGACAGTAAATTCACCCCTCCACTTT.

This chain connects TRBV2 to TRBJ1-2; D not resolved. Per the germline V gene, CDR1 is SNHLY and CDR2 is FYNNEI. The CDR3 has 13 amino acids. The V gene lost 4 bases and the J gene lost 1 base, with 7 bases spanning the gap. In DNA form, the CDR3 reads TGTGCCAGCAGTGTCTATGGTAACTATGGCTACACCTTC. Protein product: CASSVYGNYGYTF.

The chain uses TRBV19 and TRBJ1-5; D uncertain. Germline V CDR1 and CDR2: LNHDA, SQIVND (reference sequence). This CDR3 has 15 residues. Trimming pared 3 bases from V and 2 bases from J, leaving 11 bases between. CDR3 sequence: CASSIELVGNQPQHF. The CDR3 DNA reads TGTGCCAGTAGTATTGAGTTAGTTGGCAATCAGCCCCAGCATTTT. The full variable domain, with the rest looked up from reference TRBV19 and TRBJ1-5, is DGGITQSPKYLFRKEGQNVTLSCEQNLNHDAMYWYRQDPGQGLRLIYYSQIVNDFQKGDIAEGYSVSREKKESFPLTVTSAQKNPTAFYLCASSIELVGNQPQHFGDGTRLSIL.

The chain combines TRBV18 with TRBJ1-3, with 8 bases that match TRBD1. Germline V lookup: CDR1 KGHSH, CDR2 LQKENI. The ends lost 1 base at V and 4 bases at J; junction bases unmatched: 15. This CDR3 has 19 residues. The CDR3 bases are TGTGCCAGCTCACCACGAGCCACTTCCGGACAGGGAGGAGGAAACACCATATATTTT. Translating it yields CASSPRATSGQGGGNTIYF.